The source of this TCR beta chain is a study of cytomegalovirus exposure and HLA in healthy donors. Overall study context: Earlier results showed approximately 110 million unique TCR beta sequences derived from some 190 million T cells. Regarding the study as a whole: What a later analysis reportedly showed was that an Asian-associated ancestry cluster had fewer N-insertions than the approximately 670-donor mean. Later on, a genetic analysis was performed. It linked a missense variant in DCLRE1C with V- and J-gene trimming of TCR beta.

Germline lookup yields CDR1 MDHEN and CDR2 SYDVKM. The ends were cut back, 4 bases at V and 0 bases at J, with 20 bases in the middle. The CDR3 is 18 residues long. The PCR contained 60 Vbeta and 13 Jbeta primers. TCRdb's table, derived via immunoSEQ multiplex PCR, lists solely in-frame clones and lacks some. The sample includes 84,000 or so clones, approximately 84% seen only once; the top ten take around 2.4%. Comment on this clone: The antigen is undetermined.

The TCR originated in a woman aged 50 to 60 in good health and CMV-seronegative. What was sequenced was PBMCs. V usage is TRBV28 and J usage is TRBJ2-3, with D unclear. The CDR3 DNA reads as TGTGCCAGCAGTTCCCTGGAGACCCGGCCCCTAAGCACAGATACGCAGTATTTT. Its translation is CASSSLETRPLSTDTQYF.